This TCR beta chain was captured in a study of low-dose radiotherapy and immunotherapy resistance in tumors. The sample holds many counts of this clonotype. TRAV- and TRBV-specific primers primed first-strand cDNA, covering alpha and beta chains. PCR amplification of the TCRs was performed with Phusion for approximately 20 PCR cycles, and it relied on a constant-region primer together with a V-primer adapter. The isolated mRNA underwent amplification through in vitro transcription. TCRdb processed the reads anew with MiXCR; each CDR3 protein has one entry. Among tens of thousands of distinct CDR3 sequences listed, around 17% were seen once. Time point given: after trial treatment. Treatment given: LDRT plus nivolumab, ipilimumab, low-dose cyclophosphamide and aspirin (RACIN trial). Treatment of the donors consisted of nivolumab and ipilimumab (plus aspirin, low-dose cyclophosphamide and low-dose radiotherapy).

This CDR3 spans 13 amino acids. Trimming left V 5 bases short and J 4 bases short, with 10 bases between. Germline loops: CDR1 MNHNS, CDR2 SASEGT. The sample was PBMCs, taken after low-dose radiotherapy plus immunotherapy. The chain links TRBV6-1 to TRBJ2-3, with D maybe TRBD1 (5 bases). The sequence came from a male donor with prostate cancer. The CDR3 DNA reads as TGTGCCAGCAGTTACTTCAGGGCAGATACGCAGTATTTT. Translation: CASSYFRADTQYF.